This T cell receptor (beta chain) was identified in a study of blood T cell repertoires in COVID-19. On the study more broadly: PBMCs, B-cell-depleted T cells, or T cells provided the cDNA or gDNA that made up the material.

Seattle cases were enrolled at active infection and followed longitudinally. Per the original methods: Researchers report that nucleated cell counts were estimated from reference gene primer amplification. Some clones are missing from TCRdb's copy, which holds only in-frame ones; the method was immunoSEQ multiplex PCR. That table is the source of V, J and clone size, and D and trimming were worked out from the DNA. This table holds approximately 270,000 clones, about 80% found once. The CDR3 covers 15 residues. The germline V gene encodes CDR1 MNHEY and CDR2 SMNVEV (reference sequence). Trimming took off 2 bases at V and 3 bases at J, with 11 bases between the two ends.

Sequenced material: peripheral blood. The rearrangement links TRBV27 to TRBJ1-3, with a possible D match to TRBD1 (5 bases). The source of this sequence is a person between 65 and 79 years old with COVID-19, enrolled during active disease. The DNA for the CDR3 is TGTGCCAGCAGTTTAAAGGGACTATTTGGAAACACCATATATTTT. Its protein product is CASSLKGLFGNTIYF.